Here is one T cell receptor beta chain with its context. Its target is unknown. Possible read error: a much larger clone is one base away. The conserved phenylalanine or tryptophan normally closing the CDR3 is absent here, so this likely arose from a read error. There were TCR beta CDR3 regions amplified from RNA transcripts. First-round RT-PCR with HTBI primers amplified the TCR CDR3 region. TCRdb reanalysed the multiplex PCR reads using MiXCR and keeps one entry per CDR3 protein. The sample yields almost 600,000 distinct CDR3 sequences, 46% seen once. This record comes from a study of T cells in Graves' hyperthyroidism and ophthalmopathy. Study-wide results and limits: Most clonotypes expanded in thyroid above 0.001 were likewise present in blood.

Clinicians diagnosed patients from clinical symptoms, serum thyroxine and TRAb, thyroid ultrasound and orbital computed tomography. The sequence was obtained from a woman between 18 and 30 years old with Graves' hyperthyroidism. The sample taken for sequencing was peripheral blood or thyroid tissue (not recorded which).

CDR3 residues: CASSRGGQAYEQYS. In DNA, the CDR3 is TGCGCCAGCAGCCGGGGTGGACAGGCCTACGAGCAGTACTCC. The V and J genes are TRBV4-1 and TRBJ2-7; 7 positions agree with TRBD1. Per the germline V gene, CDR1 is MGHRA and CDR2 is YSYEKL. V was pared by 4 bases and J by 2 bases, with 5 bases of the junction left unmatched. The CDR3 covers 14 residues.